The TCR beta chain under discussion was sequenced for a study of PD-1 blockade in classical Hodgkin lymphoma. Time point in this sample: newly diagnosed, previously untreated cHL patient sample. Thawed PBMCs yielded CD4+ T cells through magnetic negative selection. This clone appeared a single time. Germline CDR1 reads SGHAT; CDR2 reads FQNNGV. The CDR3 runs to 17 residues. V lost 5 bases, J lost 1 base, and 9 bases stayed unmatched. Repertoires were generated with immunoSEQ multiplex PCR, while TCRdb's copy carries only in-frame clones and drops some. The sample includes 20,000 to 25,000 clones, about 90% of them seen just once.

The chain joins TRBV11-2 to TRBJ2-3; 10 nucleotides align to TRBD2. This receptor was obtained from a human donor with classical Hodgkin lymphoma. Sequences were obtained from CD4+ T cells from blood. The CDR3 protein is CASSRLAGAERTDTQYF. CDR3 DNA: TGTGCCAGCAGCCGACTAGCGGGCGCGGAACGCACAGATACGCAGTATTTT. The whole variable domain, filled in from reference TRBV11-2 and TRBJ2-3, reads EAGVAQSPRYKIIEKRQSVAFWCNPISGHATLYWYQQILGQGPKLLIQFQNNGVVDDSQLPKDRFSAERLKGVDSTLKIQPAKLEDSAVYLCASSRLAGAERTDTQYFGPGTRLTVL.